This entry features one T cell receptor beta chain sequence. Germline-derived CDR1 and CDR2 are LGHNA and YNFKEQ. The CDR3 loop spans 15 amino acids. V was clipped by 1 base and J by 2 bases, with 12 bases between them. This entry is derived from a study of blood T cell repertoires in COVID-19. Study at large: Sites in the United States, Italy and Spain provided acute and convalescent COVID-19 samples. Sample material is recorded as cDNA or gDNA derived from T cells, B-cell-depleted T cells, or PBMCs.

Clones were read by immunoSEQ multiplex PCR, and TCRdb kept only the in-frame ones, dropping some. Of around 180,000 clones in the sample, roughly nine tenths are singletons; the top ten hold under 25%. The sequencing input was peripheral blood. This rearrangement joins TRBV4-2 to TRBJ2-7, with D perhaps TRBD2 (5 bases). This TCR came from a man aged 65 to 79 with active or convalescent COVID-19. In nucleotides, the CDR3 is TGTGCCAGCAGCCAAGGGTCCGGGGTCCCCTACGAGCAGTACTTC. Residues: CASSQGSGVPYEQYF.